The rows below give T cell receptor beta chains drawn from one sample of a study of blood T cell repertoires in COVID-19. Produced via immunoSEQ multiplex PCR; TCRdb's table is partial and in-frame only. The sample consists of 280,000 or so clones, around 90% of them appearing once. Sample: PBMCs or T cells enriched from blood (not recorded which). The receptors stem from a woman aged 35 to 49 who had recovered from COVID-19. Each CDR3 is given with its conserved first and last residue. A D gene is named only where the DNA matches it firmly. Clone size is stated in some rows and not others, as once, few, many or a class when expanded.

j_call: TRBJ1-1
d_call: NA
clone_size: NA
v_call: TRBV10-1
cdr3_nt: TGCGCCAGAGGAGGAGGGAACACTGAAGCTTTCTTT
cdr3_aa: CARGGGNTEAFF

j_call: TRBJ2-1
d_call: NA
clone_size: NA
v_call: TRBV24-1
cdr3_nt: TGTGCCACCAGTGATCCGAGGGCCATATACAATGAGCAGTTCTTC
cdr3_aa: CATSDPRAIYNEQFF

j_call: TRBJ1-4
d_call: TRBD1
clone_size: NA
v_call: TRBV11-2
cdr3_nt: TGTGCCAGCAGCTTAGTCAGGGGGACTAATGAAAAACTGTTTTTT
cdr3_aa: CASSLVRGTNEKLFF

j_call: TRBJ2-7
d_call: TRBD2
clone_size: NA
v_call: TRBV14
cdr3_nt: TGTGCCAGCAGCCAAGAGGGAGGGGCCCGGGCCTACGAGCAGTACTTC
cdr3_aa: CASSQEGGARAYEQYF

j_call: TRBJ2-6
d_call: NA
clone_size: NA
v_call: TRBV5-4
cdr3_nt: TGTGCCAGCAGCCCAGGACAGCGCGCCCTGACTTTC
cdr3_aa: CASSPGQRALTF

j_call: TRBJ2-7
d_call: TRBD1
clone_size: NA
v_call: TRBV15
cdr3_nt: TGTGCCACCAGCTTCCACAGGGGGCAGAACGAGCAGTACTTC
cdr3_aa: CATSFHRGQNEQYF

j_call: TRBJ2-5
d_call: NA
clone_size: NA
v_call: TRBV29-1
cdr3_nt: TGCAGCGTCCCCAGGGCAGGGGAAGAGACCCAGTACTTC
cdr3_aa: CSVPRAGEETQYF

j_call: TRBJ1-1
d_call: NA
clone_size: NA
v_call: TRBV7-2
cdr3_nt: TGTGCCAGCAGCTTTTCAGGGGCCACTGAAGCTTTCTTT
cdr3_aa: CASSFSGATEAFF

j_call: TRBJ2-1
d_call: NA
clone_size: NA
v_call: TRBV24-1
cdr3_nt: TGTGCCACCCGGAGGGCCGATGAGCAGTTCTTC
cdr3_aa: CATRRADEQFF

j_call: TRBJ2-1
d_call: NA
clone_size: NA
v_call: TRBV5-1
cdr3_nt: TGCGCCAGCAGCTTCGGACAGAACTACAATGAGCAGTTCTTC
cdr3_aa: CASSFGQNYNEQFF

j_call: TRBJ1-3
d_call: TRBD1
clone_size: NA
v_call: TRBV9
cdr3_nt: TGTGCCAGCAGCGCGGACAGGTCAGGAAACACCATATATTTT
cdr3_aa: CASSADRSGNTIYF

j_call: TRBJ1-1
d_call: NA
clone_size: NA
v_call: TRBV18
cdr3_nt: TGTGCCAGCTCACCTCGCCAGGACGCAGGGACTGAAGCTTTCTTT
cdr3_aa: CASSPRQDAGTEAFF

j_call: TRBJ2-7
d_call: TRBD2
clone_size: NA
v_call: TRBV28
cdr3_nt: TGTGCCAGCAGTTCAGGGACTAGCGGAGGGGGCGAGCAGTACTTC
cdr3_aa: CASSSGTSGGGEQYF

j_call: TRBJ2-1
d_call: NA
clone_size: once
v_call: TRBV9
cdr3_nt: TGTGCCAGCAGCGTAGTTTCCCAGGTACCCTACAATGAGCAGTTCTTC
cdr3_aa: CASSVVSQVPYNEQFF

j_call: TRBJ2-5
d_call: NA
clone_size: NA
v_call: TRBV4-3
cdr3_nt: TGCGCCAGCAGCCCAAAACTTAACCCTTCGGGACAAGAGACCCAGTACTTC
cdr3_aa: CASSPKLNPSGQETQYF

j_call: TRBJ2-7
d_call: NA
clone_size: NA
v_call: TRBV4-3
cdr3_nt: TGCGCCAGCAGCCAAAGCCGGGACTTCTCCTACGAGCAGTACTTC
cdr3_aa: CASSQSRDFSYEQYF

j_call: TRBJ2-1
d_call: TRBD2
clone_size: few
v_call: TRBV28
cdr3_nt: TGTGCCAGCAGTTTAACCAGCGGGGTCTCCTACAATGAGCAGTTCTTC
cdr3_aa: CASSLTSGVSYNEQFF

j_call: TRBJ2-7
d_call: TRBD2
clone_size: NA
v_call: TRBV7-7
cdr3_nt: TGTGCTAGCAGCCCCCCGGCACGCCTTACGCAGAAGCGGGGCGAGCAGTACTTC
cdr3_aa: CASSPPARLTQKRGEQYF

j_call: TRBJ2-3
d_call: NA
clone_size: NA
v_call: TRBV29-1
cdr3_nt: TGCAGCGTTGAAGATCCGCGCAGGAGCACAGATACGCAGTATTTT
cdr3_aa: CSVEDPRRSTDTQYF

j_call: TRBJ2-1
d_call: TRBD1
clone_size: NA
v_call: TRBV11-2
cdr3_nt: TGTGCCAGCAGCTTAGATCCCGGGACAGGGGTCATCTATGAGCAGTTCTTC
cdr3_aa: CASSLDPGTGVIYEQFF

j_call: TRBJ1-3
d_call: TRBD1
clone_size: once
v_call: TRBV3-1/TRBV3-2
cdr3_nt: TGTGCCAGCAGCCAAGGAGACAGGGAATGGAGAAACACCATATATTTT
cdr3_aa: CASSQGDREWRNTIYF

j_call: TRBJ1-6
d_call: NA
clone_size: NA
v_call: TRBV28
cdr3_nt: TGTGCCAGCAGTCCCGGGACACCTAATAATTCACCCCTCCACTTT
cdr3_aa: CASSPGTPNNSPLHF

j_call: TRBJ2-1
d_call: TRBD2
clone_size: NA
v_call: TRBV5-1
cdr3_nt: TGCGCCAGCAAGATTAGCGGGAGTTCGGGGGAGCAGTTCTTC
cdr3_aa: CASKISGSSGEQFF

j_call: TRBJ2-3
d_call: NA
clone_size: NA
v_call: TRBV7-2
cdr3_nt: TGTGCCAGCAGGCCTAGACCCTCTGGGGGCGCAGATACGCAGTATTTT
cdr3_aa: CASRPRPSGGADTQYF

j_call: TRBJ1-5
d_call: NA
clone_size: NA
v_call: TRBV24-1
cdr3_nt: TGTGCCACCAGTGACCCGAAACAGGCGCCTAGCAATCAGCCCCAGCATTTT
cdr3_aa: CATSDPKQAPSNQPQHF

j_call: TRBJ2-3
d_call: NA
clone_size: NA
v_call: TRBV3-1/TRBV3-2
cdr3_nt: TGTGCCAGCAGCCAAGAGGTCCCAGCGTCTAGCACAGATACGCAGTATTTT
cdr3_aa: CASSQEVPASSTDTQYF

j_call: TRBJ2-1
d_call: TRBD2
clone_size: NA
v_call: TRBV3-1/TRBV3-2
cdr3_nt: TGTGCCAGCAGCCAACGGCTAGCGGGCTCGGAGGATGAGCAGTTCTTC
cdr3_aa: CASSQRLAGSEDEQFF

j_call: TRBJ1-1
d_call: TRBD1
clone_size: once
v_call: TRBV6-5
cdr3_nt: TGTGCCAGCAACGCACAGGGGGCAAGGGACACTGAAGCTTTCTTT
cdr3_aa: CASNAQGARDTEAFF

j_call: TRBJ2-7
d_call: NA
clone_size: NA
v_call: TRBV20-1
cdr3_nt: TGCAGTGCTGGGACATACGAGCAGTACTTC
cdr3_aa: CSAGTYEQYF

j_call: TRBJ2-1
d_call: NA
clone_size: NA
v_call: TRBV9
cdr3_nt: TGTGCCAGCAGCGTATCCTCAGGGGTCTCCTACAATGAGCAGTTCTTC
cdr3_aa: CASSVSSGVSYNEQFF

j_call: TRBJ2-1
d_call: NA
clone_size: NA
v_call: TRBV7-2
cdr3_nt: TGTGCCAGCAGCTTTTGGGAGGGCCAGGGGAATGAGCAGTTCTTC
cdr3_aa: CASSFWEGQGNEQFF

j_call: TRBJ2-1
d_call: TRBD2
clone_size: NA
v_call: TRBV7-8
cdr3_nt: TGTGCCAGCAGCTTCCCGGGGAGCGGGAGTGGGAATGAGCAGTTCTTC
cdr3_aa: CASSFPGSGSGNEQFF

j_call: TRBJ1-4
d_call: NA
clone_size: NA
v_call: TRBV7-9
cdr3_nt: TGTGCCAGCAGCTTACTACAGGGCGGGAATGAAAAACTGTTTTTT
cdr3_aa: CASSLLQGGNEKLFF

j_call: TRBJ2-2
d_call: TRBD2
clone_size: NA
v_call: TRBV10-3
cdr3_nt: TGTGCCATCAGTGAGACTAGCGCGAACACCGGGGAGCTGTTTTTT
cdr3_aa: CAISETSANTGELFF

j_call: TRBJ1-1
d_call: NA
clone_size: NA
v_call: TRBV28
cdr3_nt: TGTGCCAGCAGTTTCACAGGACCTCCGAACACTGAAGCTTTCTTT
cdr3_aa: CASSFTGPPNTEAFF

j_call: TRBJ2-1
d_call: TRBD2
clone_size: few
v_call: TRBV6-5
cdr3_nt: TGTGCCAGCAGGGAGCCGGGACTAGCGGGGAATGAGCAGTTCTTC
cdr3_aa: CASREPGLAGNEQFF

j_call: TRBJ2-7
d_call: TRBD1
clone_size: NA
v_call: TRBV4-1
cdr3_nt: TGCGCCAGCAGCAGCCGGGACAGGGGCTACGAGCAGTACTTC
cdr3_aa: CASSSRDRGYEQYF

j_call: TRBJ2-7
d_call: TRBD2
clone_size: NA
v_call: TRBV3-1/TRBV3-2
cdr3_nt: TGTGCCAGCAGCCAAGGTAGACGGGGGACTAGCGAGCAGTACTTC
cdr3_aa: CASSQGRRGTSEQYF

j_call: TRBJ1-2
d_call: TRBD1
clone_size: NA
v_call: TRBV5-1
cdr3_nt: TGCGCCAGCAGCATAACCGGACAGGTCTATGGCTACACCTTC
cdr3_aa: CASSITGQVYGYTF

j_call: TRBJ1-1
d_call: TRBD1
clone_size: NA
v_call: TRBV4-2
cdr3_nt: TGTGCCAGCAGCTTAAAGGACAGGGACAACACTGAAGCTTTCTTT
cdr3_aa: CASSLKDRDNTEAFF

j_call: TRBJ2-5
d_call: NA
clone_size: NA
v_call: TRBV6-2/TRBV6-3
cdr3_nt: TGTGCCAGCAGTACACGACCCCGAGGAGGGACCCAGTACTTC
cdr3_aa: CASSTRPRGGTQYF

j_call: TRBJ1-3
d_call: TRBD1
clone_size: NA
v_call: TRBV6-6
cdr3_nt: TGTGCCAGCAGTGCTCCGGGACAGAGAAGAAACACCATATATTTT
cdr3_aa: CASSAPGQRRNTIYF

j_call: TRBJ2-5
d_call: TRBD2
clone_size: once
v_call: TRBV5-1
cdr3_nt: TGCGCCAGCAGCTTGGCTTCCGGGACTAGCGGGAGGATACAGTACTTC
cdr3_aa: CASSLASGTSGRIQYF